This note documents a single T cell receptor (beta chain) sequence. Its antigen is currently unknown. The data belong to a study of persistence of HIV-infected CD4 T cells. Study-wide results and limits: TCRbeta richness was lower in CMV- and Gag-responding cells than in anti-CD3/anti-CD28-responding cells.

Trimming took 2 bases from V and 7 from J, leaving 12 bases between them. Germline CDR1 MNHEY, CDR2 SVGEGT. The CDR3 totals 14 residues. Sequencing used immunoSEQ version 4 in survey mode. Generated by immunoSEQ multiplex PCR, the TCRdb table keeps only in-frame clones and is missing some. The data hold about 46,000 clones, with around 89% observed a single time. Anti-CD3/anti-CD28 beads served as a nonspecific positive control stimulus. CD4+ T cells upregulating both CD40 ligand and CD69 were sorted as responding cells. Donors were HIV-1-infected adults who began suppressive ART during chronic infection. CD4+ T cell counts exceeded 400 cells/uL; CMV serology was positive. For around 19 hours, CD8-depleted PBMCs received anti-CD28/CD49d costimulation, a CD40-blocking antibody and enfuvirtide.

The chain recombines TRBV6-2 or TRBV6-3 with TRBJ1-5, with D tentatively TRBD1 (6 bases). The source material was CD4+ T cells sorted from PBMCs after 18-hour stimulation, sampled from a patient who received antiretroviral therapy. This receptor was identified in an adult woman with HIV who was CMV-seropositive. The CDR3: CASSYPGGGQPQHF. CDR3 bases: TGTGCCAGCAGTTACCCCGGGGGCGGACAGCCCCAGCATTTT.